This T cell receptor beta chain was obtained from a study of blood T cell repertoires in COVID-19. The overall study: Collection of acute and convalescent COVID-19 samples took place in the United States, Italy and Spain.

Generated by immunoSEQ multiplex PCR, the TCRdb table keeps only in-frame clones and is missing some. The data show some 130,000 clones, about nine tenths seen once. This CDR3 has 15 amino acids. Germline CDR1 reads MGHRA; CDR2 reads YSYEKL. The V and J ends lost 0 bases and 4 bases respectively, with 13 bases between them. The genes are TRBV4-1 and TRBJ2-7; D not certain. The sequenced sample was peripheral blood. This TCR was recovered from a man aged 50-59 years with active COVID-19. Here the CDR3 DNA reads TGCGCCAGCAGCCAAGATCTCCTACCTCGGTACGAGCAGTACTTC. Encoded protein: CASSQDLLPRYEQYF.